This T cell receptor beta chain is from a study of T cells in Graves' hyperthyroidism and ophthalmopathy. Whole-study results and caveats: A model using 13 V-J features told ophthalmopathy apart from stable hyperthyroidism.

Graves' hyperthyroidism showing no ophthalmopathy progression within 18 months was considered stable. Aged 18 to 65, the patients had hyperthyroidism that was newly diagnosed and had lasted under 2 months. Diagnoses were made from clinical symptoms, serum measures (thyroxine and TRAb), thyroid ultrasound and orbital computed tomography. TCR beta CDR3 regions were amplified from RNA. HTBI primers were employed in a first-round RT-PCR of the TCR CDR3. TCRdb redid the calling of the multiplex PCR reads with MiXCR, one entry per CDR3 protein. Here the sample spans about 200,000 distinct CDR3 sequences, roughly 17% being singletons. This clonotype was seen at least ten times. No antigen is known for it. This CDR3 has 13 residues. Germline values: CDR1 SGHAT, CDR2 FQNNGV. V shed 5 bases and J shed 5 bases, with 12 bases lying between them.

Material: blood. The V and J genes are TRBV11-2 and TRBJ1-2; D not certain. The TCR sequence derives from a woman aged 45-59 years with Graves' hyperthyroidism. CDR3 DNA sequence: TGTGCCAGCAGCACCGGCCTTCTTTATGGCTACACCTTC. The encoded protein is CASSTGLLYGYTF.